The clone carrying this T cell receptor (beta chain) came up a few times. The assay was immunoSEQ multiplex PCR, and TCRdb's table has in-frame clones only and misses some. The sample has approximately 2.5 million clones, just over 90% seen once; the top ten hold over 0.12%. This specimen belongs to a study of shared clonotypes between healthy human individuals. Looked up from germline, CDR1 is LNHDA and CDR2 is SQIVND (reference sequence). This CDR3 is built from 15 residues. Trimming stripped 3 bases from V and 7 bases from J, with 18 bases between. The sequence came from a man in his late teens or twenties in good health. The sequencing input was naive CD4+ T cells sorted from blood. Subset: CD45RA+ positively selected. The chain joins TRBV19 to TRBJ1-2, with D maybe TRBD1 (5 bases). CDR3 residues: CASSISHGQSGGYTF. The CDR3 nucleotides read TGTGCCAGTAGTATCTCGCATGGACAATCGGGTGGCTACACCTTC.